This T cell receptor (beta chain) was identified during a study of blood T cell repertoires in COVID-19. Study context: Symptom resolution, clearance, or two negative PCRs marked donors in Cohort 3 as recovered. Sample material is recorded as cDNA or gDNA derived from T cells, B-cell-depleted T cells, or PBMCs.

The study recruited people aged roughly 18 to 89 years across under 25 US areas. Sequencing used immunoSEQ multiplex PCR; TCRdb keeps in-frame clones, though not all of them. This table has approximately 360,000 clones, more than 75% appearing once. The CDR3 runs 13 residues. With 3 bases removed from V and 9 bases from J, the gap between germline ends came to 14 bases. Germline V gene sequence: CDR1 ENHRY, CDR2 SYGVKD. The chain recombines TRBV10-3 with TRBJ1-2, with D unclear. The sequenced sample was PBMCs or T cells enriched from blood (not recorded which). This TCR was recovered from a man aged 40-49 years in a cohort exposed to, infected with or recovered from COVID-19 (not recorded which). CDR3 in amino acids: CAISDEGRHSYTF. Here the CDR3 DNA reads TGTGCCATCAGTGACGAAGGCAGGCATAGCTACACCTTC.